Presented here are 3 T cell receptor beta chains from one specimen sequenced in a study of control samples from healthy donors and cancer patients. Sequencing was performed with immunoSEQ multiplex PCR; in TCRdb, only in-frame clones are kept and a portion is missing. The data hold under 200,000 clones, with 94% observed a single time. Sequenced input: blood. The receptors originated from a woman between 35 and 50 years old in good health.

This rearrangement joins TRBV6-5 to TRBJ2-7, with 12 nucleotides matching TRBD2. Germline CDR1 is MNHEY and CDR2 is SVGAGI. V shed 5 bases and J 3 bases; nucleotides not matched to a gene: 5. This CDR3 region has 15 residues. This CDR3 reads CASSTSGGSYYEQYF. Here the CDR3 DNA reads TGTGCCAGCAGTACTAGCGGGGGGTCATACTACGAGCAGTACTTC.

This clone was counted once. This chain links TRBV5-4 with TRBJ1-5, with 10 bases identical to TRBD1. J was trimmed by 3 bases and V by 0 bases; bases with no gene match: 3. The V gene's germline CDR1 is SGHNT and CDR2 YYREEE (reference sequence). This CDR3 has 16 residues. CDR3 DNA: TGTGCCAGCAGCTTGGGGGGACAGGGGTACAATCAGCCCCAGCATTTT. This translates into CASSLGGQGYNQPQHF.

The chain employs TRBV11-3 and TRBJ2-1; possible D gene TRBD1, 5 bases. Germline V gene lookup returns CDR1 SGHNT and CDR2 YENEEA. Trimming took off 2 bases at V and 4 bases at J, with 6 bases between the two ends. CDR3 length: 13 amino acids. CDR3 in amino acids: CASSLNRYNEQFF. The CDR3 DNA reads TGTGCCAGCAGCTTAAACAGGTACAATGAGCAGTTCTTC.